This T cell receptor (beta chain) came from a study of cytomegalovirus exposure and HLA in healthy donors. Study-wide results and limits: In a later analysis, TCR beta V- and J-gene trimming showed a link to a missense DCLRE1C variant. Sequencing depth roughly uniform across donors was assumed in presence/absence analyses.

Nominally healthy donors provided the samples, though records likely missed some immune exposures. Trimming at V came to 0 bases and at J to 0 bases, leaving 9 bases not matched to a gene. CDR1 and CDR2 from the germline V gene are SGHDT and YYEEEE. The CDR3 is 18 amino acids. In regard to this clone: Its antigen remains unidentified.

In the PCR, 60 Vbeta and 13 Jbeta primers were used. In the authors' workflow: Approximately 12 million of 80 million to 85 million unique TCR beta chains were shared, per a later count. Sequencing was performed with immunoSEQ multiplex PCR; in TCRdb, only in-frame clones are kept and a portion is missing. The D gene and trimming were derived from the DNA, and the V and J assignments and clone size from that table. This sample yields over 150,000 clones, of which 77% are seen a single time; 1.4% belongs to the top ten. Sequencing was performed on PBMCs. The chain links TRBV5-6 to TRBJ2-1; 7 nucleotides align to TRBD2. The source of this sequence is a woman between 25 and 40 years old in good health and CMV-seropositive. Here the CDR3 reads CASSLGGLAASSYNEQFF. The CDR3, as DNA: TGTGCCAGCAGCTTGGGTGGGCTAGCGGCAAGCTCCTACAATGAGCAGTTCTTC.